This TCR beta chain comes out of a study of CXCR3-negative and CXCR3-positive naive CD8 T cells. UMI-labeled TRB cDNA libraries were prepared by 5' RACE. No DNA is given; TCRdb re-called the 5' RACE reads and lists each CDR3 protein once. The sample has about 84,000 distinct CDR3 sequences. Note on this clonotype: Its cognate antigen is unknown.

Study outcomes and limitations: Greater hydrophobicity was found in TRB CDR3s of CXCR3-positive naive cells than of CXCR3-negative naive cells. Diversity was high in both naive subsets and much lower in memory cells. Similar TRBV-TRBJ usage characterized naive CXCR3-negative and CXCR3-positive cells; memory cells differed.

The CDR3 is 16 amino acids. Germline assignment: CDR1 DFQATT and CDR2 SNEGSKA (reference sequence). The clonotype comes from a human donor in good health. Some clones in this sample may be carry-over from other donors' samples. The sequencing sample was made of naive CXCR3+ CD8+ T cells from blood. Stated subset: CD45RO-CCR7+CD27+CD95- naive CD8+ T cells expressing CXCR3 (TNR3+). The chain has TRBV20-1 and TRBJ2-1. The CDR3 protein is CSARGPLQTVLNEQFF.